This T cell receptor (beta chain) appears in the sequencing data of a study of spatial heterogeneity in lung cancer. At the level of the study: Each time, sequencing found more beta-chain sequences than alpha-chain sequences. There was a strong correlation between the counts of TCR transcripts measured in tumor regions and a T cell transcriptional module score that was calculated from matched bulk RNA-seq. Each unique TCR and UMI combination was seen more than ten times on average in raw reads. Points from the study as a whole: For expanded intratumoral alpha and beta TCRs, counts tracked tumor mutation counts.

This clonotype has a count of ten or more. Its antigen is currently unknown. This sample's time point: sample taken at primary tumor resection. Samples were donated by 72 untreated early-stage non-small cell lung cancer patients. V was trimmed by 0 bases and J by 5 bases, leaving 8 bases between them. This CDR3 comprises 15 residues. Germline V gene data show CDR1 as MRHNA and CDR2 as SNTAGT. Each CDR3 protein gets one entry after TCRdb re-called the 5' RACE reads with MiXCR. The sample yields 18,000 or so distinct CDR3 sequences, 4.5% to 7% seen once. The sample in question was lung tumor tissue, obtained at surgery. The gene calls are TRBV6-4 and TRBJ1-6; D unclear. This TCR was recovered from a female donor with early-stage non-small cell lung cancer. The CDR3: CASSDSSQDNSPLHF. In nucleotides, the CDR3 is TGTGCCAGCAGTGACTCGAGCCAGGATAATTCACCCCTCCACTTT.